This T cell receptor (beta chain) originates from a study of graft-versus-host responses after intestinal transplantation. Study summary: Every recipient had anti-thymocyte globulin induction and two to three years of tacrolimus plus steroids.

Germline CDR1 is MNHEY and CDR2 is SVGAGI. CDR3 size: 12 residues. With 6 bases clipped from V and 4 bases from J, the junction kept 2 bases outside the gene matches. Using immunoSEQ multiplex PCR, the repertoire was profiled, and TCRdb retains in-frame clones only, with some absent. Of 75,000 to 100,000 clones in the sample, around 88% were seen once. Whole-study findings and limits: The recipient marrow held GvH clones, and some of them showed up first in ileum or blood. When patients had graft-donor T cell macrochimerism, their allografts held high graft-versus-host to host-versus-graft clonal ratios.

With regard to this clone: Its antigen is unidentified.

The receptor's source is a human patient who received an intestinal transplant, so some T cells may come from the graft donor. The input for sequencing was PBMCs, taken 255 days after intestinal transplant. The rearrangement links TRBV6-5 to TRBJ2-7; 8 nucleotides align to TRBD1. The CDR3 nucleotides read TGTGCCAGCAGCGGACAGGGATACGAGCAGTACTTC. This translates into CASSGQGYEQYF.